What follows describes a single T cell receptor (beta chain). Antigen unknown. Ophthalmopathy donors were characterized by moderate-to-severe activity, CAS of at least 3, NOSPECS of at least 4, and duration under 3 months. Diagnostic conclusions were grounded in clinical symptoms, serum thyroxine, TRAb, thyroid ultrasound and orbital computed tomography. 10 ml of fresh blood yielded the PBMCs by density gradient. Amplification from RNA transcripts yielded the TCR beta CDR3 regions. Investigators did first-round RT-PCR with HTBI primers, then second-round multiplex PCR. TCRdb re-called the multiplex PCR reads with MiXCR, one entry per CDR3 protein. The data contain approximately 460,000 distinct CDR3 sequences, about 15% of them singletons. The length of the CDR3 is 12 residues. Between the trimmed V and J ends, which lost 6 bases and 4 bases, there was a span of 10 bases. Per the germline V gene, CDR1 is LGHNT and CDR2 is FRNRAP.

The sample originates from a study of Graves' ophthalmopathy and Graves' hyperthyroidism. Study outcomes and limitations: Classification of ophthalmopathy versus stable hyperthyroidism by a 13-signature model yielded roughly 86% sensitivity and approximately 79% specificity.

The chain has TRBV12-5 and TRBJ2-7; tentatively, D is TRBD1 (5 bases). The source of this sequence is a young woman with Graves' ophthalmopathy. Sequencing was performed on blood. The CDR3 region has the DNA TGTGCTAGTGGCTACGACAGTTACGAGCAGTACTTC. Amino acid sequence: CASGYDSYEQYF.